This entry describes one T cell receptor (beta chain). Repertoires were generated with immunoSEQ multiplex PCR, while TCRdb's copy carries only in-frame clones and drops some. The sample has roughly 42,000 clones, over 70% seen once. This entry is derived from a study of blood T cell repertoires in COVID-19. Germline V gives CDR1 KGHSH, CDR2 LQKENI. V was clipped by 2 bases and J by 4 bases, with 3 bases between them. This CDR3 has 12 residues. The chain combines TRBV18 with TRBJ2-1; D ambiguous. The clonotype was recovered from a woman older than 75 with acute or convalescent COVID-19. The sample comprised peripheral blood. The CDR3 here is CASSPTYNEQFF. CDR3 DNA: TGTGCCAGCTCACCAACATACAATGAGCAGTTCTTC.